This record looks at one T cell receptor (beta chain) sequence and its context. The antigen is undetermined. The CDR3 runs 14 residues. Germline V lookup: CDR1 LGHNT, CDR2 FRNRAP. This sample is drawn from a study of monozygotic twins with inflammatory bowel disease. Study-level points and caveats: Sharing of clonotypes with others was lower in IBD patients than in healthy twins, and this was especially so with disease activity. Among patients, repertoires may have gained variability from differing immunosuppressive treatments.

In preparing each TCR library, roughly 3,200 ng of total RNA was used. Per-sample cDNA came from eight separate reactions. From its re-call of the 5' RACE reads, TCRdb lists each CDR3 protein once, without DNA. The sample has more than 350,000 distinct CDR3 sequences. This sequence originates from a human donor with ulcerative colitis or Crohn's disease, or a healthy co-twin of an affected twin (not recorded which). The sequencing input was blood. The V and J genes are TRBV12-5 and TRBJ2-5; the TRBD1 assignment by TCRdb is unverifiable without DNA. The CDR3 is CASGLGTVQETQYF. Filled out from reference TRBV12-5 and TRBJ2-5, the complete variable domain reads DARVTQTPRHKVTEMGQEVTMRCQPILGHNTVFWYRQTMMQGLELLAYFRNRAPLDDSGMPKDRFSAEMPDATLATLKIQPSEPRDSAVYFCASGLGTVQETQYFGPGTRLLVL.